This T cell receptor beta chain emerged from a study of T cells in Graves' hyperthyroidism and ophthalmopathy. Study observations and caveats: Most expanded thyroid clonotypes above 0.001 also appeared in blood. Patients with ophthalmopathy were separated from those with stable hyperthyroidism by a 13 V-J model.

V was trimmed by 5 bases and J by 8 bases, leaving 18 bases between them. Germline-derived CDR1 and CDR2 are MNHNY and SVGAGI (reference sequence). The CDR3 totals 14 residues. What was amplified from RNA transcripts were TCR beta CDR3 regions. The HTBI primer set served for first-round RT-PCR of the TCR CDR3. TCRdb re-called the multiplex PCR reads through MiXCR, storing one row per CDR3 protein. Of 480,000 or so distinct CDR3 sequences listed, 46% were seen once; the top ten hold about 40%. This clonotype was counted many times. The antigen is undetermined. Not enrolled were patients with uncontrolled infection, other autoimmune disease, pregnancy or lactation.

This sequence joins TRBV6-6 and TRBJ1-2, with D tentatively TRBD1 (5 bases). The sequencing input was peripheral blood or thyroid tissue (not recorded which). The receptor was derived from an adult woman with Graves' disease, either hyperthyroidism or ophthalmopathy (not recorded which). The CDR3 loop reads CASSRDLFPGGYTF. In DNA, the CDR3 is TGTGCCAGCAGTCGGGACCTATTTCCCGGGGGCTACACCTTC.